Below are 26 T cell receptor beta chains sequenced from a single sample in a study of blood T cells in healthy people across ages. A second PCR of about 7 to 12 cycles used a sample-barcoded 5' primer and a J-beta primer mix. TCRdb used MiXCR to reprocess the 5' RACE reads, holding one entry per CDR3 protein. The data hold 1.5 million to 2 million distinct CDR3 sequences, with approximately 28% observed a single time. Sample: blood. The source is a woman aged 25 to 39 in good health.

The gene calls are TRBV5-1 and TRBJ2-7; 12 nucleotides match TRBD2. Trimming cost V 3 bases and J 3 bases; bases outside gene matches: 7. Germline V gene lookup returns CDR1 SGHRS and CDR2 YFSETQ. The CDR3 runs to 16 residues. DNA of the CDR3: TGCGCCAGCAGCTCGGGAGGGACTAGCGGGTTCTACGAGCAGTACTTC. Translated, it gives CASSSGGTSGFYEQYF.

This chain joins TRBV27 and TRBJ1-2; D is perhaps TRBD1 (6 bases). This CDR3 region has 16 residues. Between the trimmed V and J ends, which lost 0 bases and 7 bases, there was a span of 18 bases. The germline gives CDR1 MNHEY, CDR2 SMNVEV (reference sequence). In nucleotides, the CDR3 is TGTGCCAGCAGTTTATCCCAATCGCTTACAGGGACTGGCTACACCTTC. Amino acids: CASSLSQSLTGTGYTF.

This CDR3 is CASRAGTGTGNTIYF. The CDR3, as DNA: TGTGCCAGCAGAGCCGGGACAGGGACTGGAAACACCATATATTTT. V and J are TRBV12-3 or TRBV12-4 and TRBJ1-3; the match to TRBD1 covers 9 bases. The CDR3 totals 15 residues. V trimming: 6 bases; J trimming: 2 bases; junction bases outside the gene matches: 5.

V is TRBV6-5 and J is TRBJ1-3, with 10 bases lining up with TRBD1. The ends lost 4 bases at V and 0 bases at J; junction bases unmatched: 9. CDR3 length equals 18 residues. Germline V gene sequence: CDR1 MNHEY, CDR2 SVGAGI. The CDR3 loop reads CASSLQGTGVRSGNTIYF. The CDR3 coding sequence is TGTGCCAGCAGTTTACAGGGGACAGGGGTCCGCTCTGGAAACACCATATATTTT.

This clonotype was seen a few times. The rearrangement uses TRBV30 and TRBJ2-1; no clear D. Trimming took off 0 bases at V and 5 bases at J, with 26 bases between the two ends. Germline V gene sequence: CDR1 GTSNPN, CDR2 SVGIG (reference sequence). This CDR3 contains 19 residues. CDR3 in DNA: TGTGCCTGGAGTGTACCAGGAAACCCTCGACACTCCGCTAACAATGAGCAGTTCTTC. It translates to CAWSVPGNPRHSANNEQFF.

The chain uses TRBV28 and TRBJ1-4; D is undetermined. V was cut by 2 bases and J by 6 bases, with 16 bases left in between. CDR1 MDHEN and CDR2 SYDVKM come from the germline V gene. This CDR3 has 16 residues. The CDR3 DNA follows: TGTGCCAGCAGTTTAATGAGTTTAGTTGAGGATGAAAAACTGTTTTTT. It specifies CASSLMSLVEDEKLFF.

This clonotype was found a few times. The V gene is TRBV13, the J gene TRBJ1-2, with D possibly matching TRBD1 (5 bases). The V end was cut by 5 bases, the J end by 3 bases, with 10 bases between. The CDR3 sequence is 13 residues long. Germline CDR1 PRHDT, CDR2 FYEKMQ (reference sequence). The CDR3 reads CASSGQLDYGYTF. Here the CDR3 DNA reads TGTGCCAGCAGCGGACAACTGGACTATGGCTACACCTTC.

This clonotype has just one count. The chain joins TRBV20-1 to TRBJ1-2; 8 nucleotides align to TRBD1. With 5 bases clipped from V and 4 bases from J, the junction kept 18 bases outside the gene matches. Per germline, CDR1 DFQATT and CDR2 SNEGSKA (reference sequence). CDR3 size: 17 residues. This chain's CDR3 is CSAVPDRVGAGPYGYTF. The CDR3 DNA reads TGCAGTGCTGTTCCGGACAGGGTCGGGGCCGGGCCCTATGGCTACACCTTC.

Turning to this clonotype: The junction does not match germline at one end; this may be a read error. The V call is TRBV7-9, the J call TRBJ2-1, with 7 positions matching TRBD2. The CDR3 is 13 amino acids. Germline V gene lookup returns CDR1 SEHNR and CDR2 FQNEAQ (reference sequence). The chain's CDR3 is CACRRGSQNEQFF. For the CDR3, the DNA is TGTGCCTGCAGGCGGGGGAGTCAGAATGAGCAGTTCTTC. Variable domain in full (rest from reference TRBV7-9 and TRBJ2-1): DTGVSQNPRHKITKRGQNVTFRCDPISEHNRLYWYRQTLGQGPEFLTYFQNEAQLEKSRLLSDRFSAERPKGSFSTLEIQRTEQGDSAMYLCACRRGSQNEQFFGPGTRLTVL.

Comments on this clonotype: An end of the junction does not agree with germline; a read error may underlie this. The CDR3 bases are TGCGCCAGCAGTTTGGGACTAGCCCTGGCCACCGGGGAGCTGTTTTTT. This codes for CASSLGLALATGELFF. The rearrangement joins TRBV12-3 or TRBV12-4 to TRBJ2-2; 9 nucleotides align to TRBD2. The CDR3 is 16 amino acids.

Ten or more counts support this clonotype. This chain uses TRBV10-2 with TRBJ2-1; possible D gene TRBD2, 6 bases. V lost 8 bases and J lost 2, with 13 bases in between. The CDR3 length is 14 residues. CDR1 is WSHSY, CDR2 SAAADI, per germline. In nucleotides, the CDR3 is TGCGCCAGCCGCGGGATTATGACCTACAATGAGCAGTTCTTC. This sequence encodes CASRGIMTYNEQFF.

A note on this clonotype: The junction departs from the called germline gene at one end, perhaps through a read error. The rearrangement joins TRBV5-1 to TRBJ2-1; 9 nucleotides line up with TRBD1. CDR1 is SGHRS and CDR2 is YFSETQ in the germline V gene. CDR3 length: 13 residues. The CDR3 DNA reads TGCACCAGCGGCACAGGGGGCACAGGTGAGCAGTTCTTC. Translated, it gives CTSGTGGTGEQFF.

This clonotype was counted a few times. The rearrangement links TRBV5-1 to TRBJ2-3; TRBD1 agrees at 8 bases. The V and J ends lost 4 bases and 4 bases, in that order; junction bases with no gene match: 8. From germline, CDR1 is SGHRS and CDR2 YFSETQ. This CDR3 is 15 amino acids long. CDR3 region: CASSPQGAGADTQYF. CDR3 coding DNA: TGCGCCAGCAGCCCCCAGGGGGCAGGAGCAGATACGCAGTATTTT. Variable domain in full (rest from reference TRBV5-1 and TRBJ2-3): KAGVTQTPRYLIKTRGQQVTLSCSPISGHRSVSWYQQTPGQGLQFLFEYFSETQRNKGNFPGRFSGRQFSNSRSEMNVSTLELGDSALYLCASSPQGAGADTQYFGPGTRLTVL.

CDR3 DNA: TGTGCCAGCGGCTCGGGGGGGCGGAGTGGCTACACCTTC. This sequence encodes CASGSGGRSGYTF. The chain carries TRBV11-2 and TRBJ1-2; D may be TRBD1 (6 bases). CDR1 and CDR2 (germline): SGHAT, FQNNGV. The CDR3 is 13 amino acids. Between the trimmed V and J ends, which lost 8 bases and 7 bases, there was a span of 17 bases.

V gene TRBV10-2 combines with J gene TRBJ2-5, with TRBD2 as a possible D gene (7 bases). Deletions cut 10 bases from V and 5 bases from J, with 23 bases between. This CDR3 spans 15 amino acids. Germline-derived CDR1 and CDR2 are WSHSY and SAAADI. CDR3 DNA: TGCGCCACCACGGTGGGCGGGGGCCCCCCGGAGACCCAGTACTTC. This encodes CATTVGGGPPETQYF.

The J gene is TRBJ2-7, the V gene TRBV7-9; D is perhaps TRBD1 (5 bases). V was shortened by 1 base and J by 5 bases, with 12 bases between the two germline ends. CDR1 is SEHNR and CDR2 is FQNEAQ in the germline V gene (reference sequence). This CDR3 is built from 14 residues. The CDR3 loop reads CASSLEQEHDEQYF. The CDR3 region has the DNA TGTGCCAGCAGCTTAGAACAGGAGCATGACGAGCAGTACTTC.

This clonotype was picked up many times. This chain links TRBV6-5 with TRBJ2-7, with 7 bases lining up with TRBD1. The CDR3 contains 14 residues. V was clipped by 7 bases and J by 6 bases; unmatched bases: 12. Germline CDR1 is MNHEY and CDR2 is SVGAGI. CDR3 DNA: TGTGCCAGCACCGAGACAGGGAGCAGAAGCGAGCAGTACTTC. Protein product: CASTETGSRSEQYF.

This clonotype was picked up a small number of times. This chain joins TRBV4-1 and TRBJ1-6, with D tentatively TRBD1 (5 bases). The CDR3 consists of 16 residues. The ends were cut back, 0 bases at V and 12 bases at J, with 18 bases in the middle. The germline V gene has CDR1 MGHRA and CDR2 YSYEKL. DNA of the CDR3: TGCGCCAGCAGCCAAGAAACGCCCCCGGGGGTTGAACCCCTCCACTTT. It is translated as CASSQETPPGVEPLHF.

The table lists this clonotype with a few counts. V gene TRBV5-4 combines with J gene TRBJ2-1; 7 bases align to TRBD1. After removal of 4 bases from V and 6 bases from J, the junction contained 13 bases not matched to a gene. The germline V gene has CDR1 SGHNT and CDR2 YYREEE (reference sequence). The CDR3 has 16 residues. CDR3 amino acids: CASSKGTASTFNEQFF. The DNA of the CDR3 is TGTGCCAGCAGCAAGGGGACAGCGAGTACTTTCAATGAGCAGTTCTTC.

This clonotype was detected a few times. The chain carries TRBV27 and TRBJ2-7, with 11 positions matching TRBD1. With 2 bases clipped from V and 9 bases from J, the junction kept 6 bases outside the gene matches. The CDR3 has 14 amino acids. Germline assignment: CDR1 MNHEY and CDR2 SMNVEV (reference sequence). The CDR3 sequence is CASSLAGQGARQYF. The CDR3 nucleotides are TGTGCCAGCAGTTTAGCTGGACAGGGGGCGCGGCAGTACTTC.

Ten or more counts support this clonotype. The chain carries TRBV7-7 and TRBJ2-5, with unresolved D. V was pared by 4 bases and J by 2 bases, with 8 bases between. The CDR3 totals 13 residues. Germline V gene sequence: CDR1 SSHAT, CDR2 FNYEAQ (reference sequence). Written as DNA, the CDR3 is TGTGCCAGCAGCTCAGACATGCAAGAGACCCAGTACTTC. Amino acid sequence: CASSSDMQETQYF.

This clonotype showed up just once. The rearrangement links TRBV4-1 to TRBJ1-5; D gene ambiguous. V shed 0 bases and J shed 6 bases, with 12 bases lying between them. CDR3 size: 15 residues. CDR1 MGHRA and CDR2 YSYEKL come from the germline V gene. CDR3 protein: CASSQEQTIRQPQHF. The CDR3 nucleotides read TGCGCCAGCAGCCAAGAGCAGACAATCCGTCAGCCCCAGCATTTT.

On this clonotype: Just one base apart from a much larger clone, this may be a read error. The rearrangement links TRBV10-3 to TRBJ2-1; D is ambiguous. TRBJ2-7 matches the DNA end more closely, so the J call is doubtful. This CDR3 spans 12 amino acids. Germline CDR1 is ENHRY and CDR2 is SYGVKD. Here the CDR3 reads CAISSDPGEQYF. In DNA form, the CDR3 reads TGTGCCATCAGCTCGGACCCCGGGGAGCAGTACTTC.

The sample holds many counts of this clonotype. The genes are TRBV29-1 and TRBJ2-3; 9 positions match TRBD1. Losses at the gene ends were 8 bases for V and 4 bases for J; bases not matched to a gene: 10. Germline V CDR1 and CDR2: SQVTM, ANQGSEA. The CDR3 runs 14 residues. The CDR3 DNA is TGCAGCACCAGGACAGGGGCAAGGGCAGATACGCAGTATTTT. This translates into CSTRTGARADTQYF.

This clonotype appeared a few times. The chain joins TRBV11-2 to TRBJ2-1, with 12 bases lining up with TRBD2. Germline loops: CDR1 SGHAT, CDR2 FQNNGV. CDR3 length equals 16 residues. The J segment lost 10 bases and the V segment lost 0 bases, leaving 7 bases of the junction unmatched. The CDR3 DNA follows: TGTGCCAGCAGCTTAGATAGACTAGCGGGGGCGGGGGAGCAGTTCTTC. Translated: CASSLDRLAGAGEQFF.

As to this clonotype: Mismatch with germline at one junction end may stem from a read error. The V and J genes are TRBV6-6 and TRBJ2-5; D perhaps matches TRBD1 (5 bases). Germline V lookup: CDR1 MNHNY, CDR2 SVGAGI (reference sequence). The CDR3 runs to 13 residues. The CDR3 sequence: CASSSPQGSEQNF. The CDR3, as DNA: TGTGCCAGCAGCTCGCCTCAGGGTTCCGAGCAGAACTTC.